This T cell receptor beta chain is drawn from a study of T cells in Graves' hyperthyroidism and ophthalmopathy. Study-wide points: Using 13 V-J features, a model discriminated ophthalmopathy from stable hyperthyroidism. Peripheral blood also featured most of the thyroid clonotypes expanded above 0.001.

Trimming took 10 bases from V and 0 from J, leaving 13 bases between them. The CDR3 consists of 13 residues. Germline V gene lookup returns CDR1 SNHLY and CDR2 FYNNEI. Patients showing uncontrolled infection, other autoimmune disease, pregnancy or lactation were ineligible. PBMCs came from more than 9 ml fresh peripheral blood. This clonotype was recorded many times. Its specificity is not known. What was amplified from RNA transcripts were TCR beta CDR3 regions. HTBI primers were employed in a first-round RT-PCR of the TCR CDR3. Using its own MiXCR run on the multiplex PCR reads, TCRdb lists one record per CDR3 protein. The data contain 460,000 or so distinct CDR3 sequences, approximately 15% of them singletons.

This TCR was recovered from a woman under 30 with Graves' hyperthyroidism. The chain links TRBV2 to TRBJ2-7; D gene uncertain. Material for sequencing was blood. The CDR3 sequence is CAIGGISSYEQYF. In nucleotides, the CDR3 is TGTGCCATAGGCGGAATCAGCTCCTACGAGCAGTACTTC.